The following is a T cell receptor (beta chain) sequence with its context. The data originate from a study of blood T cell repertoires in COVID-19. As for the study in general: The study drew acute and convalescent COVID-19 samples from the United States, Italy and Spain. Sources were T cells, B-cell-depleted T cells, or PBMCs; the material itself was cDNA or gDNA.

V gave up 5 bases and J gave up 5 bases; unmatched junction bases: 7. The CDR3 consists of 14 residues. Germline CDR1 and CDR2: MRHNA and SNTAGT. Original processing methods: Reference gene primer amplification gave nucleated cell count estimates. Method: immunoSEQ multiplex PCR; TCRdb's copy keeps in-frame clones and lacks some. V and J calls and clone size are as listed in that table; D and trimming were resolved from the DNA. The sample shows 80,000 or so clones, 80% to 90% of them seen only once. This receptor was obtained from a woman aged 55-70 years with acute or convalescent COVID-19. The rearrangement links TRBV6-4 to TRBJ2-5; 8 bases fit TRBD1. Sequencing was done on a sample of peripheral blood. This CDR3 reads CASSLAGGEETQYF. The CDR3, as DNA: TGTGCCAGCAGTCTAGCAGGGGGCGAGGAGACCCAGTACTTC.